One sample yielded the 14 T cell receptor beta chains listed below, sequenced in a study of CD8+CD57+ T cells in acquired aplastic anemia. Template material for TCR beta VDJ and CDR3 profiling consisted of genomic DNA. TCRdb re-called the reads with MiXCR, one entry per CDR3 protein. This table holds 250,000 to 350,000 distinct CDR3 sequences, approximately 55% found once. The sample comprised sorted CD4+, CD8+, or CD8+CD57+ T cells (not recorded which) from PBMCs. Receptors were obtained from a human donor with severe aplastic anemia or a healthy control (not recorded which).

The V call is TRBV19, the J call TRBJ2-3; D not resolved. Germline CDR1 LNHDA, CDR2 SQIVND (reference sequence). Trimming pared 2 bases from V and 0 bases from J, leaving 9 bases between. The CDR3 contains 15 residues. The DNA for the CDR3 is TGTGCCAGTAGTATAAAAGGGTGGAGCACAGATACGCAGTATTTT. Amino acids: CASSIKGWSTDTQYF.

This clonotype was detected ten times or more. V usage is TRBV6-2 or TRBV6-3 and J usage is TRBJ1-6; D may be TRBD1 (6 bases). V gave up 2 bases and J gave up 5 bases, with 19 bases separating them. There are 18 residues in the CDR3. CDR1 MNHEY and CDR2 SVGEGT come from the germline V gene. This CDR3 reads CASSYGPRTGRDNSPLHF. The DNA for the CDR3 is TGTGCCAGCAGTTACGGACCACGAACAGGGCGGGATAATTCACCCCTCCACTTT.

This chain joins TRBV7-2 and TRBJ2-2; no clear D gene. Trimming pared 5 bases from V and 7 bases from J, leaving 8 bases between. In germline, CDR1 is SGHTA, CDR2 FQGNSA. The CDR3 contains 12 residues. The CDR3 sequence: CASSPNRGELFF. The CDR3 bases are TGTGCCAGCAGCCCTAATCGCGGGGAGCTGTTTTTT.

CDR3 protein: CATSESGTGEKLFF. The CDR3, as DNA: TGTGCCACCAGTGAGTCCGGGACCGGGGAAAAACTGTTTTTT. J is TRBJ1-4 and V is TRBV24-1, with D possibly TRBD1 on 5 matching bases. The CDR3 covers 14 residues. Germline CDR1 reads KGHDR; CDR2 reads SFDVKD. With 4 bases removed from V and 8 bases from J, the gap between germline ends came to 13 bases.

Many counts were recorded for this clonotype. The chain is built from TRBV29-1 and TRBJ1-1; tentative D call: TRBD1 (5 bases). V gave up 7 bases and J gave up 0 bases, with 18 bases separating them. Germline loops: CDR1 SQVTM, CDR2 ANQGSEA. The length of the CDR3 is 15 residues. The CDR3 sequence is CSGSAGTAVNTEAFF. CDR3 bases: TGCAGCGGATCAGCCGGGACCGCCGTGAACACTGAAGCTTTCTTT.

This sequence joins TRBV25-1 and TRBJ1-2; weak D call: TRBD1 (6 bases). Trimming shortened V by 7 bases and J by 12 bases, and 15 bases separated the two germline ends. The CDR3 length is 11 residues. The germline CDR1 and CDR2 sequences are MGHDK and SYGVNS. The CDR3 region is CASIGTYGNTF. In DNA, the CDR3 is TGTGCCAGCATTGGGACATATGGAAACACCTTC.

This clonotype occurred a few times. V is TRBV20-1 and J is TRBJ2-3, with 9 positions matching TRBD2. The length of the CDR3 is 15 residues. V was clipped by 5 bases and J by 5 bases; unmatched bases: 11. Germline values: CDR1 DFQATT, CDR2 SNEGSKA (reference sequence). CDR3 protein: CSAPSAAGGRDTQYF. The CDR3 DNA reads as TGCAGTGCTCCGTCAGCGGCGGGGGGGAGAGATACGCAGTATTTT.

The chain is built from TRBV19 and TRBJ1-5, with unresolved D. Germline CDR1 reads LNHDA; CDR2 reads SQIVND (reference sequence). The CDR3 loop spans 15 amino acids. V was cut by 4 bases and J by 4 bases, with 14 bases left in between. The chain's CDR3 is CASSTGFGGNQPQHF. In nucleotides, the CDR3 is TGTGCCAGTAGTACAGGCTTCGGAGGGAATCAGCCCCAGCATTTT.

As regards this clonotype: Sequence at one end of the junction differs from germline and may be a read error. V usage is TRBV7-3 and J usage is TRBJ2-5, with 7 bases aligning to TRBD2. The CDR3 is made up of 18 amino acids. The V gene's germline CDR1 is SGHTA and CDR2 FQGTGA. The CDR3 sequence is CASSSSLLGGRELETQYF. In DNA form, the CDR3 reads TGTGCTAGCAGCTCATCTCTTCTGGGAGGGAGGGAGCTAGAGACCCAGTACTTC.

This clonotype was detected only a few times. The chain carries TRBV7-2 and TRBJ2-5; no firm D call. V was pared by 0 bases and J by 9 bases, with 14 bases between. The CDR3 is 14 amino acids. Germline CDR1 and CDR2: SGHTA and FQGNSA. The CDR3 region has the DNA TGTGCCAGCAGCTTAGCGGGCGCGAATCAGCCCCAGTACTTC. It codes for CASSLAGANQPQYF.

Here the CDR3 DNA reads TGCGCCAGCAGCTCCGGGGACACGGGGGATCATCAGCCCCAGCATTTT. Protein sequence: CASSSGDTGDHQPQHF. The chain links TRBV5-1 to TRBJ1-5; a weak D match, TRBD1 (6 bases). Germline loops: CDR1 SGHRS, CDR2 YFSETQ. V lost 3 bases, J lost 5 bases, and 18 bases lay in between. The CDR3 length is 16 residues.

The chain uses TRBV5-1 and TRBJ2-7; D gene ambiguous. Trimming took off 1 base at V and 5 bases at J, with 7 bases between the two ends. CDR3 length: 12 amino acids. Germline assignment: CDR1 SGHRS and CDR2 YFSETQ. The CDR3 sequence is CASSLRRDEQYF. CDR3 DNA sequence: TGCGCCAGCAGCTTGCGTAGGGACGAGCAGTACTTC.

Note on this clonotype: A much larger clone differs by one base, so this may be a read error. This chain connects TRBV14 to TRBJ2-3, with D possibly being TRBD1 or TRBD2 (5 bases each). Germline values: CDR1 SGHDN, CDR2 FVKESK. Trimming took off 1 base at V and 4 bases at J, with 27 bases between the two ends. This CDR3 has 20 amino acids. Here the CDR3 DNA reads TGTGCCAGCAGCCAAGTTAACTCCGTGAACCTCAGAGGGGTCGCAGATACGCAGTATTTT. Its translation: CASSQVNSVNLRGVADTQYF.

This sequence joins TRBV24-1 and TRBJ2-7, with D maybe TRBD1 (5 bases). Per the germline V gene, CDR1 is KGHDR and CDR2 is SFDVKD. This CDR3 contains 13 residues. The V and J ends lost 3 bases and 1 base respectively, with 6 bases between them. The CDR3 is CATSDGASYEQYF. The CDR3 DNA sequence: TGTGCCACCAGTGATGGGGCGTCCTACGAGCAGTACTTC.